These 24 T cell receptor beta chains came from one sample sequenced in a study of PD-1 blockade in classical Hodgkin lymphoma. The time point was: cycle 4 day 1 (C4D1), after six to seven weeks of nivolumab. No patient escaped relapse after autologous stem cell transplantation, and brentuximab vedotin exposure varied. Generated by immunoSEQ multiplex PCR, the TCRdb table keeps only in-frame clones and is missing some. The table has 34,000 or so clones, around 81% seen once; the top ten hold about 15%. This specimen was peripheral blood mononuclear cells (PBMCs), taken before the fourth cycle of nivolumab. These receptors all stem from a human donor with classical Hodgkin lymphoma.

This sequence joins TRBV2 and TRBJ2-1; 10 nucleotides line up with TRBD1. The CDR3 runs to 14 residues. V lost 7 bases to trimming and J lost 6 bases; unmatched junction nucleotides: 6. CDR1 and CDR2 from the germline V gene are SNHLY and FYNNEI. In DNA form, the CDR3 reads TGTGCCAGCATCCGGGACAGGGGTGGCAATGAGCAGTTCTTC. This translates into CASIRDRGGNEQFF.

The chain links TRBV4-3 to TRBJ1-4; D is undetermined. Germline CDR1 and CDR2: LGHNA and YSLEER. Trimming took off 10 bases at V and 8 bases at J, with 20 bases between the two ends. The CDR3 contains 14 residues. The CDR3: CATSLGGRGEKLFF. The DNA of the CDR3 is TGCGCCACCTCCCTGGGCGGGCGAGGGGAAAAACTGTTTTTT.

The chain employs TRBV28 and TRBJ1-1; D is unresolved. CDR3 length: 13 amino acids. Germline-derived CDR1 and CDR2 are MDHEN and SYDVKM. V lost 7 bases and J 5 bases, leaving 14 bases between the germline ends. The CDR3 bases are TGTGCCAGCATCCCCGCAGGAAGAACTGAAGCTTTCTTT. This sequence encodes CASIPAGRTEAFF.

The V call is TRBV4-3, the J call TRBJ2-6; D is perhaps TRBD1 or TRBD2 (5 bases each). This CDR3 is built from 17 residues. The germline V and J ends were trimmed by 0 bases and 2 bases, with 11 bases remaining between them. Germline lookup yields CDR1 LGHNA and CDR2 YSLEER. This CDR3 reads CASSQDIRGAGANVLTF. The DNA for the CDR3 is TGCGCCAGCAGCCAAGATATTCGAGGGGCTGGGGCCAACGTCCTGACTTTC.

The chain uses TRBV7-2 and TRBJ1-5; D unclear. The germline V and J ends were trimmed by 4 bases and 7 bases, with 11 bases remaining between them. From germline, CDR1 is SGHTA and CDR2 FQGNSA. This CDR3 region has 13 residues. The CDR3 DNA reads TGTGCCAGCAGCTCCGACCGTGGACAGCCCCAGCATTTT. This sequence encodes CASSSDRGQPQHF.

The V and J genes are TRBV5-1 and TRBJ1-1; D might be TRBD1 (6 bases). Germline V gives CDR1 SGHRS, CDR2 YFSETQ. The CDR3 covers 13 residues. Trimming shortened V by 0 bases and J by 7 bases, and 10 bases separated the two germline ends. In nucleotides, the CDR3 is TGCGCCAGCAGCTTGGACAGGGCAAGTGAAGCTTTCTTT. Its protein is CASSLDRASEAFF.

The chain's CDR3 is CASSSRQEKLFF. CDR3 coding DNA: TGTGCCAGCAGTTCCAGGCAGGAAAAACTGTTTTTT. The J gene is TRBJ1-4, the V gene TRBV28, with D uncertain. The CDR3 extends over 12 amino acids. Germline CDR1 and CDR2: MDHEN and SYDVKM. Trimming shortened V by 4 bases and J by 8 bases, and 8 bases separated the two germline ends. The full variable domain, with the rest looked up from reference TRBV28 and TRBJ1-4, is DVKVTQSSRYLVKRTGEKVFLECVQDMDHENMFWYRQDPGLGLRLIYFSYDVKMKEKGDIPEGYSVSREKKERFSLILESASTNQTSMYLCASSSRQEKLFFGSGTQLSVL.

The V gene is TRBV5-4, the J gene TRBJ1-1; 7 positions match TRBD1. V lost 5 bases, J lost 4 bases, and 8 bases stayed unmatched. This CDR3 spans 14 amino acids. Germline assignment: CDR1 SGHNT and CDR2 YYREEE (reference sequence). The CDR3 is CASRRQGEGTEAFF. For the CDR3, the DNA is TGTGCCAGCAGGCGACAGGGCGAGGGCACTGAAGCTTTCTTT. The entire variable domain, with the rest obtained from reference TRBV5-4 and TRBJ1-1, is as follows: ETGVTQSPTHLIKTRGQQVTLRCSSQSGHNTVSWYQQALGQGPQFIFQYYREEENGRGNFPPRFSGLQFPNYSSELNVNALELDDSALYLCASRRQGEGTEAFFGQGTRLTVV.

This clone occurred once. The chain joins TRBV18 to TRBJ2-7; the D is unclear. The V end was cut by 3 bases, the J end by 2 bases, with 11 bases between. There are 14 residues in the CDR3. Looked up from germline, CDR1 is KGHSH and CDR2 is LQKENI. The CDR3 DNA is TGTGCCAGCTCACCCACTACTGGCGCCTACGAGCAGTACGTC. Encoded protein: CASSPTTGAYEQYV.

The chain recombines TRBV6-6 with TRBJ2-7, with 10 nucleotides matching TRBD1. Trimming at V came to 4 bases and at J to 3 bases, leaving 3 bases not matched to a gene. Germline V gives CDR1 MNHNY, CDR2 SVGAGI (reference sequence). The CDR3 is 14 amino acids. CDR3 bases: TGTGCCAGCAGTTCGGGACAGGGGAACTACGAGCAGTACGTC. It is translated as CASSSGQGNYEQYV.

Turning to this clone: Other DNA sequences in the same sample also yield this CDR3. In nucleotides, the CDR3 is TGTGCCAGCAGCCCCACAGGGGCTAATGAAAAACTGTTTTTT. Translation gives CASSPTGANEKLFF. The chain carries TRBV7-9 and TRBJ1-4; 7 bases are a match to TRBD1. The CDR3 has 14 amino acids. Trimming cost V 5 bases and J 3 bases; bases outside gene matches: 3. Germline loops: CDR1 SEHNR, CDR2 FQNEAQ (reference sequence).

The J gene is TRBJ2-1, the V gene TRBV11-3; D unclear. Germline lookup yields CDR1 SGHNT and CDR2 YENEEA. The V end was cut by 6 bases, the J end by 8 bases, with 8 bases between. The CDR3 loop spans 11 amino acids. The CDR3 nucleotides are TGTGCCAGCAGTCTTGCAGATGAGCAGTTCTTC. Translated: CASSLADEQFF.

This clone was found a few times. CDR3 sequence (DNA): TGCGCCAGCAGCTTCAACCGGGCCCACCAGGGTGGCTACACCTTC. Its protein is CASSFNRAHQGGYTF. The V call is TRBV5-1, the J call TRBJ1-2; TRBD1 might be the D (5 bases). The CDR3 consists of 15 residues. Looked up from germline, CDR1 is SGHRS and CDR2 is YFSETQ. The V end was cut by 2 bases, the J end by 7 bases, with 18 bases between.

CDR3 in DNA: TGTGCCAGCCAAAGCGGGGGGGCTGGGACCCAGTACTTC. Encoded protein: CASQSGGAGTQYF. The V call is TRBV2, the J call TRBJ2-5; TRBD2 matches 10 bases. CDR3 length: 13 residues. Germline CDR1 reads SNHLY; CDR2 reads FYNNEI. J was trimmed by 7 bases and V by 8 bases; bases with no gene match: 7.

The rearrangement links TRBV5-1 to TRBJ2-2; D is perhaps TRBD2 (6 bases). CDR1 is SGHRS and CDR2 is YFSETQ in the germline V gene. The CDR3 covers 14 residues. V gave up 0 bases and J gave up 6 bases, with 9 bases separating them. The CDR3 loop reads CASSLAGVAGELFF. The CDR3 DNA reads TGCGCCAGCAGCTTGGCGGGGGTAGCCGGGGAGCTGTTTTTT.

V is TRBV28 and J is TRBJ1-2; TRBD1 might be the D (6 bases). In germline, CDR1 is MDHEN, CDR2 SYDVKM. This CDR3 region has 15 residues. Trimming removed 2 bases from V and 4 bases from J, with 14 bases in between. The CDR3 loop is CASSLVGGASYGYTF. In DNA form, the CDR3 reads TGTGCCAGCAGTTTAGTGGGGGGCGCTTCCTATGGCTACACCTTC.

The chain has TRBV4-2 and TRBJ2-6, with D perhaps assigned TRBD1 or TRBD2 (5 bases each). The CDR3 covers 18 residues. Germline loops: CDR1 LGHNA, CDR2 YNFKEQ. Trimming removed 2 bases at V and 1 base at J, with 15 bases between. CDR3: CASSQPGRVFSGANVLTF. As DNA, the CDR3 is TGTGCCAGCAGCCAACCGGGACGGGTCTTTTCTGGGGCCAACGTCCTGACTTTC.

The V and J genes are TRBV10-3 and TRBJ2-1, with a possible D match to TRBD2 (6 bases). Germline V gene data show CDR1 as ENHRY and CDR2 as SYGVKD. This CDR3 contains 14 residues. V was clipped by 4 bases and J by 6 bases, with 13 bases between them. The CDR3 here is CAISAFAGPNEQFF. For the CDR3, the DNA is TGTGCCATCAGTGCATTCGCGGGACCCAATGAGCAGTTCTTC.

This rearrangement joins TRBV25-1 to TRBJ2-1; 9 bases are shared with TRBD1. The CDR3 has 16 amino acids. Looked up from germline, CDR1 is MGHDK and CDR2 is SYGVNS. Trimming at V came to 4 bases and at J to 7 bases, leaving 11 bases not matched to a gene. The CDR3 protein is CASSGHRGRLRNEQFF. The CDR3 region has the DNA TGTGCCAGCAGTGGTCACAGGGGGCGGCTTAGGAATGAGCAGTTCTTC.

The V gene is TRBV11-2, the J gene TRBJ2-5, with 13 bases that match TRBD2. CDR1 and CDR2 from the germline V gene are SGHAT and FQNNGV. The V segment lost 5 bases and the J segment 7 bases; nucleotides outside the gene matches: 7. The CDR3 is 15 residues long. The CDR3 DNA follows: TGTGCCAGCAGCCTGGGACTAGCGGGGCCAGGGACCCAGTACTTC. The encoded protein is CASSLGLAGPGTQYF.

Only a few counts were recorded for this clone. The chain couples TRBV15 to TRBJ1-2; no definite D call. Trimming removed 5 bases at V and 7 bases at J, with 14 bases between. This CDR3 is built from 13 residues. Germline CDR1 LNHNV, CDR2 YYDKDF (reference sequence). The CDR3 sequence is CATSPEWGFGYTF. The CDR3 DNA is TGTGCCACCAGCCCTGAGTGGGGTTTTGGCTACACCTTC. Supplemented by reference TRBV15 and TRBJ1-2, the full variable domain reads DAMVIQNPRYQVTQFGKPVTLSCSQTLNHNVMYWYQQKSSQAPKLLFHYYDKDFNNEADTPDNFQSRRPNTSFCFLDIRSPGLGDTAMYLCATSPEWGFGYTFGSGTRLTVV.

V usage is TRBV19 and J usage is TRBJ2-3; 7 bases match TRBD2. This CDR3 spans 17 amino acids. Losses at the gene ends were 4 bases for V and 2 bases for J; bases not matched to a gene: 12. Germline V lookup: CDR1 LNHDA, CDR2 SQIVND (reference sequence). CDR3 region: CASSKIPGGASTDTQYF. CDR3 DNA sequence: TGTGCCAGTAGTAAAATTCCGGGGGGAGCCTCCACAGATACGCAGTATTTT.

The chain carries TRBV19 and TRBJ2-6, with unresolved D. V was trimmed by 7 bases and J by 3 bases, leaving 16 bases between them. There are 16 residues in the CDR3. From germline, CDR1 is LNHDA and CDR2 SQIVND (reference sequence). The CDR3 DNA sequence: TGTGCCAGTAATAACCCGTGGAGAGTTGGGGCCAACGTCCTGACTTTC. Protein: CASNNPWRVGANVLTF.

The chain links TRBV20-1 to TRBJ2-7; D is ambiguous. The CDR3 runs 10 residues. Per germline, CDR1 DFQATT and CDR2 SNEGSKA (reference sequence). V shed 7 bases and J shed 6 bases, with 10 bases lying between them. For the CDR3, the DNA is TGCAGTGGAGTGGGTACCGAGCAGTACTTC. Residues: CSGVGTEQYF.